A single sample gave rise to the 28 T cell receptor beta chains below, sequenced in a study of cytomegalovirus exposure and HLA in healthy donors. The PCR was carried out with 60 Vbeta primers and 13 Jbeta primers. TCRdb's table, derived via immunoSEQ multiplex PCR, lists solely in-frame clones and lacks some. The sample gives around 28,000 clones, about 83% of which show up once; 2.7% is in the top ten. Specimen: PBMCs. All receptors derive from a boy aged 5-17 years in good health and CMV-seronegative.

The V and J genes are TRBV5-1 and TRBJ2-7, with no clear D. Trimming took off 0 bases at V and 3 bases at J, with 16 bases between the two ends. Germline-derived CDR1 and CDR2 are SGHRS and YFSETQ. The CDR3 runs to 16 residues. The DNA for the CDR3 is TGCGCCAGCAGCTTGGAGTCTACAGATATTGACTACGAGCAGTACTTC. Its translation is CASSLESTDIDYEQYF.

The rearrangement joins TRBV2 to TRBJ2-2; D is perhaps TRBD2 (5 bases). Between the trimmed V and J ends, which lost 1 base and 6 bases, there was a span of 12 bases. Germline CDR1 reads SNHLY; CDR2 reads FYNNEI. This CDR3 is 15 amino acids long. The CDR3 here is CASSEGRLSAGELFF. CDR3 in DNA: TGTGCCAGCAGTGAAGGAAGACTATCGGCCGGGGAGCTGTTTTTT.

The V call is TRBV7-2, the J call TRBJ2-7; D is perhaps TRBD1 (8 bases). The CDR3 is made up of 15 amino acids. CDR1 is SGHTA, CDR2 FQGNSA, per germline. Trimming left V 5 bases short and J 3 bases short, with 17 bases between. The CDR3 DNA is TGTGCCAGCAGCACAGGGGGGGGGCAGTTCTACGAGCAGTACTTC. Amino acid sequence: CASSTGGGQFYEQYF. Full variable domain (outside the CDR3, taken from reference TRBV7-2 and TRBJ2-7): GAGVSQSPSNKVTEKGKDVELRCDPISGHTALYWYRQSLGQGLEFLIYFQGNSAPDKSGLPSDRFSAERTGGSVSTLTIQRTQQEDSAVYLCASSTGGGQFYEQYFGPGTRLTVT.

V gene TRBV19 combines with J gene TRBJ1-4, with a possible D match to TRBD1 (6 bases). Germline lookup yields CDR1 LNHDA and CDR2 SQIVND (reference sequence). The CDR3 contains 16 residues. Trimming took off 5 bases at V and 4 bases at J, with 17 bases between the two ends. The CDR3 region is CASSPRTDSLNEKLFF. CDR3 DNA sequence: TGTGCCAGTAGTCCCCGCACGGACAGCCTTAATGAAAAACTGTTTTTT.

This clone was seen more than once but under ten times. The chain joins TRBV5-4 to TRBJ2-2, with 7 bases fitting TRBD1. CDR1 SGHNT and CDR2 YYREEE come from the germline V gene (reference sequence). The trim removed 4 bases at V and 6 bases at J, leaving 6 bases unmatched. The CDR3 loop spans 14 amino acids. The CDR3 loop is CASSPKDRPGELFF. CDR3 nucleotides: TGTGCCAGCAGCCCTAAGGACAGGCCCGGGGAGCTGTTTTTT.

The chain couples TRBV6-5 to TRBJ2-3, with 10 positions matching TRBD2. Germline CDR1 reads MNHEY; CDR2 reads SVGAGI. This CDR3 spans 15 amino acids. The trim removed 6 bases at V and 6 bases at J, leaving 9 bases unmatched. The DNA of the CDR3 is TGTGCCAGCAGGTCACTAGCGGGGAGACCCGATACGCAGTATTTT. Protein: CASRSLAGRPDTQYF.

Only a few counts were recorded for this clone. The chain has TRBV7-9 and TRBJ2-6; D may be TRBD1 (5 bases). Germline values: CDR1 SEHNR, CDR2 FQNEAQ (reference sequence). The CDR3 runs to 17 residues. Between the trimmed V and J ends, which lost 1 base and 3 bases, there was a span of 13 bases. In DNA form, the CDR3 reads TGTGCCAGCAGCTTAGTTGGGGCGTCGGGTGGGGCCAACGTCCTGACTTTC. This gives the protein CASSLVGASGGANVLTF.

This chain connects TRBV6-1 to TRBJ2-2; D is undetermined. Germline CDR1 is MNHNS and CDR2 is SASEGT. V was cut by 10 bases and J by 5 bases, with 14 bases left in between. The CDR3 runs 13 residues. The CDR3 loop reads CATAPTETGELFF. CDR3 nucleotide sequence: TGTGCCACCGCTCCAACAGAAACCGGGGAGCTGTTTTTT.

The chain is built from TRBV4-1 and TRBJ1-2; 10 bases map to TRBD1. Germline CDR1 and CDR2: MGHRA and YSYEKL. Trimming cost V 0 bases and J 2 bases; bases outside gene matches: 3. The CDR3 spans 16 residues. CDR3 in amino acids: CASSQEAGQGNYGYTF. Written as DNA, the CDR3 is TGCGCCAGCAGCCAAGAAGCGGGACAGGGGAACTATGGCTACACCTTC.

The chain uses TRBV6-1 and TRBJ1-2, with 8 nucleotides matching TRBD1. V lost 6 bases, J lost 4 bases, and 4 bases stayed unmatched. The CDR3 covers 13 residues. Germline V gene lookup returns CDR1 MNHNS and CDR2 SASEGT. This CDR3 reads CASREDRAYGYTF. In DNA form, the CDR3 reads TGTGCCAGCAGGGAGGACAGGGCCTATGGCTACACCTTC.

The gene calls are TRBV28 and TRBJ1-5, with 8 bases that match TRBD1. This CDR3 region has 17 residues. V trimming: 7 bases; J trimming: 1 base; junction bases outside the gene matches: 12. Germline loops: CDR1 MDHEN, CDR2 SYDVKM. The chain's CDR3 is CASTSWRQGLSNQPQHF. CDR3 nucleotide sequence: TGTGCCAGCACCTCTTGGAGACAGGGGTTGAGCAATCAGCCCCAGCATTTT.

This chain uses TRBV9 with TRBJ2-2; D uncertain. Looked up from germline, CDR1 is SGDLS and CDR2 is YYNGEE. The CDR3 contains 12 residues. V lost 4 bases and J 5 bases, leaving 6 bases between the germline ends. The CDR3 DNA follows: TGTGCCAGCAGCTCTCTTACCGGGGAGCTGTTTTTT. Protein sequence: CASSSLTGELFF.

A single count supports this clone. The rearrangement links TRBV5-6 to TRBJ2-5, with 9 bases matching TRBD1. CDR1 is SGHDT, CDR2 YYEEEE, per germline. The V segment lost 3 bases and the J segment 4 bases; nucleotides outside the gene matches: 7. The CDR3 runs 15 residues. CDR3 nucleotide sequence: TGTGCCAGCAGCTACGCGACAGGGGGATTAGAGACCCAGTACTTC. Amino acids: CASSYATGGLETQYF.

The V call is TRBV5-6, the J call TRBJ2-7; 8 nucleotides line up with TRBD2. J was trimmed by 3 bases and V by 4 bases; bases with no gene match: 9. The CDR3 runs 15 residues. The germline CDR1 and CDR2 sequences are SGHDT and YYEEEE. The CDR3 loop is CASSPTGGVDYEQYF. The CDR3 DNA sequence: TGTGCCAGCAGCCCTACGGGGGGGGTGGACTACGAGCAGTACTTC.

The chain recombines TRBV7-2 with TRBJ1-5, with D tentatively TRBD1 (6 bases). This CDR3 spans 15 amino acids. Germline V gene sequence: CDR1 SGHTA, CDR2 FQGNSA. V shed 2 bases and J shed 2 bases, with 10 bases lying between them. CDR3 in DNA: TGTGCCAGCAGCTTACCACCAGGGGGCAATCAGCCCCAGCATTTT. Protein: CASSLPPGGNQPQHF.

This clone was found a few times. The chain combines TRBV7-2 with TRBJ2-7, with 7 bases aligning to TRBD2. This CDR3 has 15 residues. With 5 bases clipped from V and 0 bases from J, the junction kept 7 bases outside the gene matches. Per germline, CDR1 SGHTA and CDR2 FQGNSA. This CDR3 is CASSLSGVISYEQYF. The DNA for the CDR3 is TGTGCCAGCAGCCTAAGCGGGGTGATCTCCTACGAGCAGTACTTC.

This chain connects TRBV5-1 to TRBJ2-1; 8 bases are a match to TRBD2. Germline assignment: CDR1 SGHRS and CDR2 YFSETQ. V was pared by 0 bases and J by 2 bases, with 7 bases of the junction left unmatched. The CDR3 contains 17 residues. The CDR3 protein is CASSLGPSGGAYNEQFF. Here the CDR3 DNA reads TGCGCCAGCAGCTTGGGACCGAGCGGGGGAGCCTACAATGAGCAGTTCTTC.

This clone was seen once. The gene calls are TRBV7-2 and TRBJ2-7; 7 positions agree with TRBD2. The germline V gene has CDR1 SGHTA and CDR2 FQGNSA. The V and J ends lost 5 bases and 7 bases, in that order; junction bases with no gene match: 8. The CDR3 spans 13 residues. CDR3 DNA sequence: TGTGCCAGCAGCGGCTGGGAGGGGAAGGAGCAGTACTTC. This encodes CASSGWEGKEQYF.

J is TRBJ2-3 and V is TRBV2; 7 nucleotides align to TRBD1. With V trimmed by 10 bases and J by 2 bases, 6 bases remained unmatched. This CDR3 contains 13 residues. Germline lookup yields CDR1 SNHLY and CDR2 FYNNEI. The CDR3 sequence: CATTGVFTDTQYF. DNA for the CDR3: TGTGCCACCACAGGGGTTTTCACAGATACGCAGTATTTT.

This rearrangement joins TRBV7-2 to TRBJ1-5; possible D gene TRBD1, 6 bases. CDR3 size: 16 residues. Germline V gives CDR1 SGHTA, CDR2 FQGNSA. Between the trimmed V and J ends, which lost 3 bases and 7 bases, there was a span of 19 bases. This CDR3 reads CASSFYSRGGEQPQHF. As DNA, the CDR3 is TGTGCCAGCAGCTTCTATAGTAGAGGGGGGGAACAGCCCCAGCATTTT.

The chain recombines TRBV9 with TRBJ1-3, with TRBD1 matching 8 bases. V lost 4 bases to trimming and J lost 2 bases; unmatched junction nucleotides: 11. Germline-derived CDR1 and CDR2 are SGDLS and YYNGEE. This CDR3 region has 17 residues. CDR3 bases: TGTGCCAGCAGCCCTCCCCGGGACAGGCAGGCTGGAAACACCATATATTTT. Amino acid sequence: CASSPPRDRQAGNTIYF.

J is TRBJ2-7 and V is TRBV2, with a weak D call TRBD2 (5 bases). The length of the CDR3 is 13 residues. Trimming cost V 4 bases and J 1 base, with 8 bases left between them. Germline V gene lookup returns CDR1 SNHLY and CDR2 FYNNEI. CDR3 bases: TGTGCCAGCAGTGTCCCGGGGTCCTACGAGCAGTACTTC. It specifies CASSVPGSYEQYF.

The chain is built from TRBV28 and TRBJ1-5; D ambiguous. Germline V gene lookup returns CDR1 MDHEN and CDR2 SYDVKM. The V and J ends lost 2 bases and 5 bases respectively, with 7 bases between them. The CDR3 length is 13 residues. In nucleotides, the CDR3 is TGTGCCAGCAGTTTAGGCGACTATCAGCCCCAGCATTTT. Protein product: CASSLGDYQPQHF.

The chain employs TRBV19 and TRBJ2-2, with TRBD2 matching over 7 bases. The CDR3 extends over 14 amino acids. Trimming cost V 6 bases and J 6 bases; bases outside gene matches: 7. CDR1 LNHDA and CDR2 SQIVND come from the germline V gene (reference sequence). Here the CDR3 reads CASSGRMRPGELFF. As DNA, the CDR3 is TGTGCCAGTAGCGGGAGGATGAGGCCCGGGGAGCTGTTTTTT.

The genes are TRBV30 and TRBJ2-2; D may be TRBD1 (6 bases). CDR1 and CDR2 (germline): GTSNPN, SVGIG (reference sequence). The CDR3 spans 16 residues. The V end lost 0 bases, the J end lost 3 bases, and 14 bases lay between the germline ends. The CDR3 DNA reads as TGTGCCTGGAGTGTAAGGGGGAATTTACACACCGGGGAGCTGTTTTTT. It encodes CAWSVRGNLHTGELFF.

The count of this clone is one. The chain joins TRBV5-5 to TRBJ2-7; 10 bases fit TRBD2. This CDR3 contains 20 residues. The V segment lost 4 bases and the J segment 1 base; nucleotides outside the gene matches: 20. Looked up from germline, CDR1 is SGHKS and CDR2 is YYEKEE (reference sequence). The CDR3 protein is CASSATSGTVIAGGSYEQYF. The CDR3 DNA reads as TGTGCCAGCAGCGCAACCTCCGGGACAGTGATAGCGGGGGGTTCCTACGAGCAGTACTTC.

The table lists this clone with a count of one. J is TRBJ1-4 and V is TRBV29-1; no clear D gene. Germline V gives CDR1 SQVTM, CDR2 ANQGSEA. Trimming stripped 3 bases from V and 4 bases from J, with 6 bases between. There are 12 residues in the CDR3. The CDR3 DNA sequence: TGCAGCGTTGAGGCAGTTAATGAAAAACTGTTTTTT. Its protein product is CSVEAVNEKLFF.

The rearrangement links TRBV11-1 to TRBJ2-7; 12 bases are shared with TRBD2. Germline V gene sequence: CDR1 SGHAT, CDR2 FQDESV (reference sequence). The CDR3 has 15 amino acids. Germline trimming cut 3 bases from V and 1 base from J; bases unmatched to any gene: 1. The CDR3 region has the DNA TGTGCCAGCAGCTTTGGACTAGCGGGGTCCTACGAGCAGTACTTC. It codes for CASSFGLAGSYEQYF.